This note documents a single T cell receptor (beta chain) sequence. These data belong to a study of technical replicates of blood from four donors. The CDR3 extends over 14 amino acids. The V and J ends lost 4 bases and 2 bases respectively, with 12 bases between them. Germline V gene data show CDR1 as SGHRS and CDR2 as YFSETQ. Sequencing was performed with immunoSEQ multiplex PCR; in TCRdb, only in-frame clones are kept and a portion is missing. The profile shows tens of thousands of clones, about 97% of them singletons. The sequenced sample was T cells isolated from PBMCs. This TCR was sampled from a human donor in good health. The rearrangement links TRBV5-1 to TRBJ1-1; tentatively, D is TRBD1 (6 bases). The CDR3 nucleotides read TGCGCCAGCAGCGCACAGGGTCCCAACACTGAAGCTTTCTTT. Amino acids: CASSAQGPNTEAFF.